The TCR beta chain described here comes from a study of cytomegalovirus exposure and HLA in healthy donors (dated by TCRdb to 2015 to 2018). Notes on the research overall: In an earlier analysis of 450 to 750 of the donors, 250 to 350 Gb of sequence data and approximately 100 million unique TCR beta sequences from 150 million to 200 million T cells were reported. Genome-wide SNP genotypes for about 65% of the roughly 670 donors were used in a later genetic analysis, which treated that subset as a discovery cohort. Alongside the repertoire data, information on donor age, sex, ethnicity and CMV serostatus was compiled. Both class I and class II loci were covered by HLA typing, at four-digit resolution. The genetic ancestry cluster associated with self-reported Caucasian donors included over 65% of the roughly 410 genotyped donors. A later analysis re-examined previously published TCR beta repertoires from roughly 720 donors and added high-resolution HLA genotyping to investigate patterns of TCR occurrence. About 310 gigabases of sequencing data and 80 million or so unique TCR sequences were included in an early release covering about 700 HLA-typed donors. The study combined high-throughput TCR immunosequencing, statistical association of individual TCRs with disease status, and machine learning to predict cytomegalovirus infection status. Using immunosequencing, the study profiled T cell repertoires from roughly 650 subjects and related those repertoires to cytomegalovirus serostatus. Among roughly 400 genotyped donors of the cohort, an average of approximately 200,000 unique TCR beta nucleotide sequences was sequenced per donor, of which approximately 19% were non-productive. The study was designed to test whether signatures of past pathogen exposure could be identified by cataloging public T cell receptors. Rather than drawing on any new phenotypic data, the later analysis identified candidate immune exposures from TCR beta sequences and the way those sequences occurred across donors. Every discovery cohort repertoire had been produced on one sequencing platform. Along with the approximately 670-subject first cohort, a separate validation cohort of 120 different subjects was used. Five DR-DQ haplotypes were handled as single units for association and clustering because linkage in the cohort was strong. The number of donors typed differed by locus, with roughly 620-640 for A, B, C, DRB1 and DQB1, more than 500 for DQA1, under 610 for DPA1, and approximately 470 for DPB1. An earlier analysis of 587 of the donors used high-throughput TCR beta sequencing to judge whether each TCR beta V gene segment behaved as functional or pseudogenic. What the authors observed across the whole study: In a later analysis, HLA-associated TCR beta chains showed more clonal expansion and lower generation probabilities than non-associated chains that were equally common. A group of highly shared sequence variants was considered likely to be a technical artifact of the sequencing pipeline. Broadly in line with IMGT annotations, most TCR beta V segments showed up in productive rearrangements about 90% or about 30% of the time in an earlier analysis of 450 to 600 of the donors. Only TCR beta chains were sequenced in this cohort, and the absence of alpha or paired-chain data limited detectable features. Across donors, most TCR sequences were observed very rarely, whereas some public TCRs were present in many individuals. A later analysis found that most CMV-associated TCR beta chains appeared HLA-restricted, with HLA associations seemingly driven largely by CMV exposure. CMV serostatus was the only immune exposure information available for the cohort. Three of the identified cytomegalovirus-associated TCR beta chains were confirmed in vitro to be specific for cytomegalovirus antigens. In a later analysis, several top co-occurrence clusters were reported to appear linked to parvovirus B19, influenza, CMV and Epstein-Barr virus. It was suggested by the authors that the approach could potentially be generalized to other disease states and immunological phenotypes. Presence/absence analyses assumed roughly uniform sequencing depth across donors, an assumption that may not hold. A total of fewer than 200 TCR beta chains were listed by the study as associated with cytomegalovirus. About 17 rarely observed V segments, including chromosome 9 orphons, were excluded from the earlier analysis of several hundred of the donors because counts were too low. Linkage disequilibrium might explain the correlated functional status among segregating V segments, but an unknown experimental factor could not be ruled out. Because HLA typing was unavailable for some donors at each locus, only the typed subset was used in association tests. Compared with the approximately 720-donor mean, donors in an Asian-associated ancestry cluster had fewer N-insertions in productive TCRs, according to a later genetic analysis. A later analysis associated 15,000 to 20,000 TCR beta sequences with specific HLA alleles at a false discovery rate of 0.05. In both the original and validation cohorts, the classifier was reported to diagnose cytomegalovirus status with high specificity and sensitivity. Strong co-occurrence of HLA alleles, especially DR and DQ, made assigning TCR associations to individual alleles difficult. A further reported finding was that TCR beta sequences accurately predicted the HLA-A and HLA-B alleles for most subjects in the first cohort. In a later analysis, TCR association rates were found to vary across HLA loci, with the most associated TCRs seen for DRB1 alleles and the fewest for HLA-C alleles. An association between a missense DCLRE1C variant and V-gene and J-gene trimming of TCR beta chains was found in a later genetic analysis and replicated in an independent cohort. Some IMGT-functional V segments, including TRBV6-2 and TRBV6-3, could not be told apart with the 87-base-pair reads, so those segments were excluded.

The cohort comprised some 700 healthy bone marrow donors. Cohort members were all nominally healthy when sampled, although unrecorded immune exposures were likely present. The donor was CMV seropositive and belonged to the group of 250 to 350 seropositive cohort members. Every donor gave a peripheral blood sample, and the peripheral blood mononuclear cells from that sample were used for TCR beta sequencing. Genomic DNA extraction from the blood cell samples was performed with the Qiagen DNeasy Blood Extraction Kit. Libraries were built with the immunoSEQ multiplex PCR assay. For the multiplex PCR, a mixture combining 60 forward primers for TCR Vbeta segments and 13 reverse primers for TCR Jbeta segments was used. The CDR3 region of rearranged TCR beta genes was amplified from genomic DNA by a multiplex PCR assay. The amplified TCR beta libraries were sequenced on the Illumina HiSeq System as 87-base-pair reads. Turning to the authors' computational methods: A later analysis tallied 70 million to 100 million unique TCR beta chains across the 550 to 850 repertoires, and about 12 million of those chains were shared by two or more donors. Raw reads were error-corrected and collapsed into unique sequences with a nearest-neighbor algorithm that merged closely related sequences to remove PCR and sequencing errors. CDR3 sequences were aligned to IMGT reference sequences to assign V, D and J gene segments. Each retained sequence needed at least a six-nucleotide match to both a V gene segment and a J gene segment. A rearrangement was called productive if the CDR3 had no stop codons and remained in frame with V and J, and every other rearrangement was called non-productive. CDR3 was defined according to IMGT convention as the region running from the second conserved V-encoded cysteine to the conserved J-encoded phenylalanine. Sequences without an unambiguous match to a single V gene segment were excluded from the earlier analysis of about 600 of the donors. An earlier analysis of several hundred of the donors called V segments functional above 56.7% productive rearrangements and segregating when the between-donor standard deviation exceeded 5%. A statistical classification framework was built for diagnosing cytomegalovirus status from the catalog of TCR beta chain sequences. In a later analysis, V and J genes were assigned by comparing TCR nucleotide sequences against IMGT/GENE-DB human TR gene sequences. A later analysis assigned CDR3 sequences and most-parsimonious VDJ recombination scenarios with the TCRdist pipeline. In a later analysis, each TCR beta chain was defined by its CDR3 amino acid sequence together with its V-gene family, and reads without a unique V-gene family were excluded. To address suspected cross-contamination and a sequencing artifact, a later analysis removed approximately 600 highly shared, low-generation-probability nucleotide sequences. In a later analysis, a clonal expansion index for each public chain was calculated from normalized within-repertoire ranks of inferred template counts. A later analysis computed generation probabilities with a VDJ recombination model fitted to out-of-frame rearrangements, and checked the results against IGoR. A later analysis scored TCR-TCR, TCR-HLA and TCR-CMV co-occurrence with hypergeometric tests, applying a repertoire-size bias correction to TCR pairs. To estimate false discovery rates, a later analysis permuted the HLA or CMV assignments 20 times. In a later analysis, co-occurring TCRs were grouped with DBSCAN, and TCRdist sequence similarity was added when clustering was performed within HLA-allele-positive subsets. For co-occurrence clustering, repertoires with fewer than 30,000 or more than 120,000 public chains were excluded, along with a handful of repertoires with anomalous nucleotide sharing. TCRdb's version of the immuneACCESS table is confined to in-frame rearrangements and falls short of the full clone set. An unresolved V gene accounts for under half of the shortfall where checked; the remainder is of unknown origin. The V and J calls and clone size were taken over from that table, and D and trimming were inferred from the DNA. Recorded for this sample are around 160,000 clones; around 83% of them occurred a single time. Around 4.1% of the sample is held by the ten biggest clonotypes.

V is cut back by 4 bases and J by 4 bases, with 10 bases in the junction unmatched. The CDR3 goes from the cysteine to the phenylalanine over 15 residues. Of the read, only the CDR3 DNA is kept; its 45 bases are in frame from base 1. The germline V gene encodes CDR1 MNHEY and CDR2 SVGAGI. As regards this clone: Its antigen has not been determined. The record has no base qualities; no much larger clone is one base away.

This sequence originates from a man aged 50 or older in good health and CMV-seropositive. The sample was PBMCs. This chain is built from TRBV6-5 and TRBJ2-7, and 7 junctional nucleotides match TRBD1. For the CDR3, the sequence is CASSSPGQTQYEQYF. The nucleotide sequence is TGTGCCAGCAGTTCACCGGGACAGACCCAATACGAGCAGTACTTC.